This T cell receptor beta chain is from a study of shared clonotypes between healthy human individuals. Study-wide context: A couple of women and a few men aged 18 to 49 made up the donors.

Some clones are missing from TCRdb's copy, which holds only in-frame ones; the method was immunoSEQ multiplex PCR. The sample lists 2 million to 2.5 million clones, 85% to 95% occurring once. CD4+ cell separation produced CD45RA+ naive and CD45RA-negative memory subsets. CDR1 and CDR2 (germline): SGHRS, YFSETQ. The CDR3 spans 15 residues. V lost 0 bases and J 4 bases, leaving 12 bases between the germline ends. The clonotype comes from a man aged 18 to 35 in good health. Some clones in this sample may be carry-over from other donors' samples. This chain uses TRBV5-1 with TRBJ2-3; tentatively, D is TRBD2 (5 bases). Material: naive CD4+ T cells from PBMCs. Subset in this sample: CD45RA+ positively selected. The CDR3, as DNA: TGCGCCAGCAGCTTGGAGGGAGTTTCTTCAGATACGCAGTATTTT. Residues: CASSLEGVSSDTQYF.